This T cell receptor (beta chain) was captured by sequencing in a study of human T cells and chemical hapten exposure. The library tagged individual cDNA molecules with unique molecular identifiers. TCRdb used MiXCR to reprocess the RACE reads, holding one entry per CDR3 protein. The data show 380,000 or so distinct CDR3 sequences, around 5% seen once. J gave up 6 bases and V 4 bases, and 6 bases lay outside the gene matches. CDR1 is DFQATT and CDR2 is SNEGSKA in the germline V gene (reference sequence). The CDR3 sequence is 13 residues long. As to time point: pre-sensitization, week 0. Treatment reported: therapeutic diphenylcyclopropenone sensitization with weekly scalp DPC. Investigators collected blood before applying each patch test. RNA extraction used unfractionated whole blood as the source of total RNA.

The clonotype was recovered from a woman aged 18-29 years with alopecia areata. Some clones in this sample may be carry-over from other donors' samples. This chain connects TRBV20-1 to TRBJ1-5; 7 nucleotides line up with TRBD1. Sequenced material: whole blood, taken in connection with sensitization to the hapten diphenylcyclopropenone (DPC). This chain's CDR3 is CSATRQGAQPQHF. Written as DNA, the CDR3 is TGCAGTGCTACTAGACAGGGCGCTCAGCCCCAGCATTTT.